This T cell receptor (beta chain) was sequenced in a study of early T cells in non-severe SARS-CoV-2 infection listed by TCRdb under 2021. Regarding the study in general: Because TCR sequencing was done on bulk RNA from unsorted whole blood, the alpha and beta chains could not be paired.

About this clonotype itself: Its antigen remains undetermined. No base qualities exist here, and no much larger clone lies one base off it.

V and J are truncated by 6 bases and 4 bases respectively, leaving an intervening sequence of 10 bases. The CDR3 runs 13 amino acids, cysteine and phenylalanine included. Only CDR3 DNA is held: 39 bases, read in frame from base 1. CDR1 is given as SEHNR and CDR2 as FQNEAQ, both from the germline V gene (reference sequence). Set within a cohort of healthcare workers in London, UK, this nested case-control study involved weekly PCR testing of nasopharyngeal swabs along with blood sampling. Between 23 and 31 March 2020, the week of the UK lockdown, healthcare workers were enrolled and then followed up weekly for as long as 16 weeks. Study-wide findings and limitations: VDJdb matching was skewed toward anti-spike CD8 responses and likely underestimated virus-specific expansions by missing private and CD4 specificities.

Libraries were built with 5' RACE. Sequencing was carried out with a NextSeq 500. To correct for sequencing error and PCR bias, the TCR library protocol tagged individual cDNA molecules with unique molecular identifiers. Sequencing covered both TCR alpha and beta chains, and within each sample the abundances of alpha and beta sequences were tightly co-correlated. The original methods were these. V gene, J gene and CDR3 annotation of TCR sequences was performed with Decombinator V4. Expanded TCRs were defined as changing significantly between any two time points under a Poisson model with p below 0.0001. TCR abundances were normalised to the total number of TCRs sequenced per sample and expressed as counts per million. MAIT TCRs were defined by TRAV1-2 paired with TRAJ12, TRAJ20 or TRAJ33, and iNKT TCRs by TRAV10 paired with TRAJ18. VDJdb, accessed 1 November 2021, was searched for CMV, EBV and SARS-CoV-2 annotated TCRs, excluding TCRs annotated for multiple antigens. Clones were called with MiXCR by TCRdb after fastp trimmed the public reads at Q25, and only in-frame beta chains were retained. Each record represents a unique CDR3 protein, reported with the most common genes and DNA among its rows. TCRdb assigned the V and J calls; the authors' analysis was not used. This sample lists tens of thousands of distinct CDR3 sequences; around 5.4% were detected once. The ten largest account for 5.5% to 7% of the sample.

This TCR derives from an adult who was a healthcare worker with PCR-confirmed SARS-CoV-2 infection or an uninfected control (not recorded which). The specimen sequenced was whole blood. The receptor chain draws on TRBV7-9 and TRBJ2-1, with an unclear D gene assignment. The CDR3 amino acid sequence is: CASRIATYNEQFF. The nucleotide sequence reads TGTGCCAGCAGGATCGCTACTTACAATGAGCAGTTCTTC. The reference TRBV7-9 and TRBJ2-1 proteins fill in what lies around the CDR3, so the full variable domain reads DTGVSQNPRHKITKRGQNVTFRCDPISEHNRLYWYRQTLGQGPEFLTYFQNEAQLEKSRLLSDRFSAERPKGSFSTLEIQRTEQGDSAMYLCASRIATYNEQFFGPGTRLTVL.